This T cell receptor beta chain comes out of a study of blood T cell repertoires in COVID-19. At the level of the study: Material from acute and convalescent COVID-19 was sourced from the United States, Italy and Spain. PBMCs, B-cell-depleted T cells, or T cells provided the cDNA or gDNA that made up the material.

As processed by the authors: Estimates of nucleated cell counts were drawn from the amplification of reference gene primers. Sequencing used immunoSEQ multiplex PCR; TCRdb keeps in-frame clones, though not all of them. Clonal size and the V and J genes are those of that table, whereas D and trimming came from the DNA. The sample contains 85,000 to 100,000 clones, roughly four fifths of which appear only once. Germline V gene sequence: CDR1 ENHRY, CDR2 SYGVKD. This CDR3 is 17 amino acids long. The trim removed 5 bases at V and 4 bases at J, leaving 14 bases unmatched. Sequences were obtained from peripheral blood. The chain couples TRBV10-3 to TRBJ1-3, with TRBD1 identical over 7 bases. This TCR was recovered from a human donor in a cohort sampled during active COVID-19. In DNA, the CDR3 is TGTGCCATCAGTCCCGCACCGGGACAGCTCTACGGAAACACCATATATTTT. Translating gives CAISPAPGQLYGNTIYF.